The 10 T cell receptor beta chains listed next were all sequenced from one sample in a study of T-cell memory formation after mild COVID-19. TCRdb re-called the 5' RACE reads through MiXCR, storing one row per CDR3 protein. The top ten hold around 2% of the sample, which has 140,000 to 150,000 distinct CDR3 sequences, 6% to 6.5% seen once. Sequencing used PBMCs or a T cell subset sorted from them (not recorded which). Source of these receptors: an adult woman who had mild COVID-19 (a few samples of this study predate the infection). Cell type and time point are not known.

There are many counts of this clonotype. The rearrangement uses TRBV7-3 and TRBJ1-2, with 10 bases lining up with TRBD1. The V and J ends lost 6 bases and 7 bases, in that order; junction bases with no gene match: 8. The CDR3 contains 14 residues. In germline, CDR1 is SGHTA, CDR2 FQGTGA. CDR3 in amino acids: CASSLTGGGAGYTF. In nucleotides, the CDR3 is TGTGCCAGCAGTTTGACAGGGGGCGGTGCTGGCTACACCTTC.

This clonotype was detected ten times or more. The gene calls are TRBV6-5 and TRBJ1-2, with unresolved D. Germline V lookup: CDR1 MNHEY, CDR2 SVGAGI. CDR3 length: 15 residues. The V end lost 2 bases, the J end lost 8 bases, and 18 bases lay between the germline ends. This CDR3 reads CASSYRFVGVDGYTF. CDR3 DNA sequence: TGTGCCAGCAGTTACCGGTTCGTCGGGGTGGACGGCTACACCTTC.

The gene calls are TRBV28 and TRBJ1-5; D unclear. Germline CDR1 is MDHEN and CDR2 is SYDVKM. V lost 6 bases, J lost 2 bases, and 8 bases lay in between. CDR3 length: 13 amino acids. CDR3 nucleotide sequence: TGTGCCAGCAGCCCCTCCGGCAATCAGCCCCAGCATTTT. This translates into CASSPSGNQPQHF.

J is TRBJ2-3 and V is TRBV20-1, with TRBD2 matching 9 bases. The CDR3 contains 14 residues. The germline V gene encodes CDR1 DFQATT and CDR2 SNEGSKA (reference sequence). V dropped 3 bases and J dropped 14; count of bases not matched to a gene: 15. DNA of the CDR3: TGCAGTGCTAGTCGGGGTTTGCGGGAGGGCTCCTGGTATTTT. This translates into CSASRGLREGSWYF.

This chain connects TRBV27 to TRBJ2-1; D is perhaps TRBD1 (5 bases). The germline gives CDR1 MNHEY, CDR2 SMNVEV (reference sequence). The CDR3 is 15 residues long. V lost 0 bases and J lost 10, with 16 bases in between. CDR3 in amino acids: CASSLSVSRAHEQFF. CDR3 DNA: TGTGCCAGCAGTTTATCGGTATCCAGGGCGCACGAGCAGTTCTTC.

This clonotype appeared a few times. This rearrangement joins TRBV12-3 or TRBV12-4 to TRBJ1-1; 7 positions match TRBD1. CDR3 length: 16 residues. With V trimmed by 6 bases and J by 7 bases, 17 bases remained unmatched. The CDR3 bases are TGTGCCAGCAGCTCGGACAGGAGGCCACTGGGGGGTGAAGCTTTCTTT. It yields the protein CASSSDRRPLGGEAFF.

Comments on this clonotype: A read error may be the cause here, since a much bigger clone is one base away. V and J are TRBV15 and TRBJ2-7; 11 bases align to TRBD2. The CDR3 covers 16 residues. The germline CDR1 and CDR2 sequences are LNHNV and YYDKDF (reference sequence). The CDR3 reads CDTSRARPSGGIKQYF. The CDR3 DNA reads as TGTGACACCAGCAGAGCCCGCCCTAGCGGGGGGATAAAGCAGTACTTC.

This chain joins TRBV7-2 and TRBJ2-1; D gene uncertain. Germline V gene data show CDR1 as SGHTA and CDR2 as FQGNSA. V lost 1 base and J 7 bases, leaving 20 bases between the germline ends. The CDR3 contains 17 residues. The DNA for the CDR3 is TGTGCCAGCAGCTTAGGCTTCGATTTTTGGGATGGGAATGAGCAGTTCTTC. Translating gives CASSLGFDFWDGNEQFF.

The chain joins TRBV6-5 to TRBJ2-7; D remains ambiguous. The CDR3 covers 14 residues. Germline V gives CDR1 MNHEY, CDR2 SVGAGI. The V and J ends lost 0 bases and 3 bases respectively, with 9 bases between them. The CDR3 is CASSYSRRFYEQYF. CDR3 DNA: TGTGCCAGCAGTTACTCTCGACGGTTCTACGAGCAGTACTTC.

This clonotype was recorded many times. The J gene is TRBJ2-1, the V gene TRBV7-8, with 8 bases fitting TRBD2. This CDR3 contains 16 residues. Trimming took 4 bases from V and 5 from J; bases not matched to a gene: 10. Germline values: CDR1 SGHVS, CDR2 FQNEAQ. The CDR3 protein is CASSSTGGTPHNEQFF. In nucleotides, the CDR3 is TGTGCCAGCAGCTCTACGGGGGGGACTCCTCACAATGAGCAGTTCTTC.